This T cell receptor beta chain was sequenced during a study of regulatory T cells in long-lasting Graves disease. Both iRepertoire HTBI primers and Arm-PCR of CDR3 regions were used to build the TCR beta libraries. TCRdb fed the multiplex PCR reads into MiXCR, producing one record per CDR3 protein. The sample includes about 450,000 distinct CDR3 sequences, approximately 14% of them seen just once. The germline CDR1 and CDR2 sequences are SGHRS and YFSETQ. The CDR3 totals 14 residues. The table lists this clonotype with many counts. One junction end does not reproduce the germline sequence, and a read error may be involved. Time point in this sample: newly diagnosed GD, antithyroid drugs for less than 3 months. Making the TCR library involved RNA that had been extracted from PBMCs. The data also belong to a second study, concerning T cells in Graves' hyperthyroidism and ophthalmopathy.

Source: peripheral blood mononuclear cells (PBMCs), taken at new diagnosis, from a patient treated with antithyroid drugs. The sequence came from a woman between 50 and 59 years old with Graves disease. This sequence joins TRBV5-1 and TRBJ1-4, with no clear D. CDR3 bases: TGTGCCAGCAGCTTGGCGCAGCCTAATGAAAAACTGTTTTTT. Protein sequence: CASSLAQPNEKLFF.